This T cell receptor beta chain was identified in a study of blood T cells in healthy people across ages. It was with a sample-barcoded 5' primer and a J-beta primer mix that a second PCR of roughly 7 to 12 cycles was run. TCRdb used MiXCR to reprocess the 5' RACE reads, holding one entry per CDR3 protein. Among some 730,000 distinct CDR3 sequences listed, around a fifth were seen once. This clonotype was counted between two and nine times. Sample: blood. The TCR comes from a man between 65 and 85 years old in good health.

The CDR3 region is CASKQRGIYNEQFF. The CDR3 DNA is TGTGCCAGCAAACAGCGGGGGATATACAATGAGCAGTTCTTC. V usage is TRBV2 and J usage is TRBJ2-1, with 8 bases lining up with TRBD2. This CDR3 has 14 residues. Germline CDR1 reads SNHLY; CDR2 reads FYNNEI. After removal of 7 bases from V and 4 bases from J, the junction contained 6 bases not matched to a gene.